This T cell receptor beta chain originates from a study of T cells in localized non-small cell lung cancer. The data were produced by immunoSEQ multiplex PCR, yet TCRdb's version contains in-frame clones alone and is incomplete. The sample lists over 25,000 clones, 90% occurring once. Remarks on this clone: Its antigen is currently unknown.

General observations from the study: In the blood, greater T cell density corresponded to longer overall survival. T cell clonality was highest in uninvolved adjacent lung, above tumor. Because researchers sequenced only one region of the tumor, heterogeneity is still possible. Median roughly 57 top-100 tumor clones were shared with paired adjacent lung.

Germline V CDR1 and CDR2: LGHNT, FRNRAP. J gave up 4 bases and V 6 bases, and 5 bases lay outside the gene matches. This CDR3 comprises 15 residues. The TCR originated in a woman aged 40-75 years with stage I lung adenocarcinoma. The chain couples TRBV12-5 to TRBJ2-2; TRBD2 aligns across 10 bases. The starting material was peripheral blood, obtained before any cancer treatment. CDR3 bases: TGTGCTAGTGGCCCCCCTAGCGGGGGCACCGGGGAGCTGTTTTTT. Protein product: CASGPPSGGTGELFF.